The 25 T cell receptor beta chains below come from one sample, sequenced in a study of cytotoxic CD8 clonotypes in ibrutinib-treated CLL (dated by TCRdb to the early 2020s). This specimen's time point label, per the study, means: less than 30 months on ibrutinib. The library was generated by the immunoSEQ multiplex PCR assay. TCRdb provides this immuneACCESS table in a form limited to in-frame rearrangements. Some clones are lacking; in checked studies, under half of them reflect an unresolved V gene, and why the rest are absent is not known. Counted in this sample were under 300,000 clones; 60% to 75% of them appeared once. The top ten hold approximately 15% of the sample. Specimen: PBMCs, collected after 24 months of ibrutinib treatment. These receptors were obtained from a human donor with chronic lymphocytic leukemia.

V is TRBV6-1 and J is TRBJ2-7; maybe TRBD2 (6 bases). Deletions cut 8 bases from V and 6 bases from J, with 17 bases between. Germline V gene lookup returns CDR1 MNHNS and CDR2 SASEGT. The CDR3 spans 13 residues. CDR3 region: CASHPRLASEQYF. The DNA of the CDR3 is TGTGCCAGCCACCCCCGGCTAGCGAGCGAGCAGTACTTC.

The CDR3 DNA is TGTGCCAGCACAACCTCCGACAGGGTTGGGTACACTGAAGCTTTCTTT. This gives the protein CASTTSDRVGYTEAFF. The gene calls are TRBV28 and TRBJ1-1; 7 bases are shared with TRBD1. Germline CDR1 and CDR2: MDHEN and SYDVKM. This CDR3 is 16 amino acids long. V was clipped by 7 bases and J by 3 bases; unmatched bases: 14.

V and J are TRBV14 and TRBJ1-1, with 8 bases lining up with TRBD1. CDR3 length: 16 amino acids. Germline CDR1 and CDR2: SGHDN and FVKESK. V trimming: 4 bases; J trimming: 3 bases; junction bases outside the gene matches: 10. Here the CDR3 DNA reads TGTGCCAGCAGCCCTCCGCTCGACAGGGGTGACACTGAAGCTTTCTTT. The encoded protein is CASSPPLDRGDTEAFF.

CDR3 nucleotide sequence: TGTGCCAGCAGCCGCGAGACTCTAGGGTACAATGAGCAGTTCTTC. This translates into CASSRETLGYNEQFF. The rearrangement joins TRBV28 to TRBJ2-1; D uncertain. CDR1 is MDHEN, CDR2 SYDVKM, per germline. Trimming took off 6 bases at V and 4 bases at J, with 16 bases between the two ends. The CDR3 is 15 residues long.

This clone was counted between two and nine times. The gene calls are TRBV6-5 and TRBJ1-1, with D possibly TRBD1 on 6 matching bases. This CDR3 contains 13 residues. Germline assignment: CDR1 MNHEY and CDR2 SVGAGI. Trimming removed 4 bases at V and 5 bases at J, with 11 bases between. Here the CDR3 reads CASSSQGGTEAFF. The CDR3 bases are TGTGCCAGCAGTTCACAAGGGGGTACTGAAGCTTTCTTT.

This clone has only one observation. V usage is TRBV9 and J usage is TRBJ2-7; D is undetermined. Germline V gives CDR1 SGDLS, CDR2 YYNGEE. The CDR3 has 14 amino acids. V lost 3 bases to trimming and J lost 4 bases, with 14 bases between them. The CDR3 DNA reads as TGTGCCAGCAGCGCGGACGGAGAGTATTACGAGCAGTACTTC. Protein: CASSADGEYYEQYF.

The count of this clone is one. V usage is TRBV27 and J usage is TRBJ2-1, with 13 positions matching TRBD2. Germline V CDR1 and CDR2: MNHEY, SMNVEV (reference sequence). CDR3 length: 18 amino acids. The ends lost 6 bases at V and 1 base at J; junction bases unmatched: 9. The CDR3 here is CASSPRLAGGMSYNEQFF. The CDR3 bases are TGTGCCAGCAGCCCCCGACTAGCGGGAGGAATGTCCTACAATGAGCAGTTCTTC.

This clone was seen a single time. This chain connects TRBV18 to TRBJ2-5; tentative D call: TRBD1 (6 bases). The CDR3 is 16 amino acids. V gave up 3 bases and J gave up 1 base, with 15 bases separating them. Germline CDR1 reads KGHSH; CDR2 reads LQKENI. CDR3 residues: CASSPLRTALQETQYF. DNA for the CDR3: TGTGCCAGCTCACCTCTTAGGACAGCACTCCAAGAGACCCAGTACTTC.

V gene TRBV5-1 combines with J gene TRBJ2-7; TRBD1 agrees at 8 bases. Germline V gives CDR1 SGHRS, CDR2 YFSETQ. V was pared by 3 bases and J by 7 bases, with 9 bases of the junction left unmatched. CDR3 length: 14 residues. CDR3 residues: CASSWRTGPLEQYF. The CDR3 DNA reads as TGCGCCAGCAGCTGGAGGACAGGGCCCCTAGAGCAGTACTTC. Variable domain in full (rest from reference TRBV5-1 and TRBJ2-7): KAGVTQTPRYLIKTRGQQVTLSCSPISGHRSVSWYQQTPGQGLQFLFEYFSETQRNKGNFPGRFSGRQFSNSRSEMNVSTLELGDSALYLCASSWRTGPLEQYFGPGTRLTVT.

V gene TRBV28 combines with J gene TRBJ2-1; 9 bases agree with TRBD1. The V gene's germline CDR1 is MDHEN and CDR2 SYDVKM. The CDR3 runs to 13 residues. The ends lost 2 bases at V and 10 bases at J; junction bases unmatched: 3. CDR3 nucleotide sequence: TGTGCCAGCAGTTTAGGGACAGGGCGCGAGCAGTTCTTC. As protein: CASSLGTGREQFF.

In its sample, this clone was seen a few times. This chain links TRBV27 with TRBJ2-3; 11 bases map to TRBD2. The CDR3 consists of 15 residues. Trimming cost V 5 bases and J 1 base; bases outside gene matches: 2. Germline assignment: CDR1 MNHEY and CDR2 SMNVEV (reference sequence). As DNA, the CDR3 is TGTGCCAGCAGTATACTAGCGGGGGGCACAGATACGCAGTATTTT. This gives the protein CASSILAGGTDTQYF.

This clone was recorded once. This sequence joins TRBV9 and TRBJ1-5, with D maybe TRBD1 (5 bases). The CDR3 contains 9 residues. V lost 8 bases and J 10 bases, leaving 7 bases between the germline ends. The germline CDR1 and CDR2 sequences are SGDLS and YYNGEE. The CDR3 loop is CASGDPQHF. CDR3 nucleotides: TGTGCCAGTGGGGACCCCCAGCATTTT.

V gene TRBV21-1 combines with J gene TRBJ2-7; TRBD1 is the table's D call, not checked against the DNA. TRBV21-1 is tagged as a pseudogene. This CDR3 is 16 amino acids long. The CDR3 DNA reads as TGTGCCAGCAGCAAGTGGGACAGCCTTTGTCTTCTCGAGCAGTACTTC. This encodes CASSKWDSLCLLEQYF.

The J gene is TRBJ2-3, the V gene TRBV2; 13 bases match TRBD2. CDR1 SNHLY and CDR2 FYNNEI come from the germline V gene. V was pared by 7 bases and J by 2 bases, with 3 bases of the junction left unmatched. This CDR3 region has 15 residues. CDR3 loop: CASTGTSGITDTQYF. In DNA, the CDR3 is TGTGCCAGCACCGGGACTAGCGGGATCACAGATACGCAGTATTTT.

The chain combines TRBV11-2 with TRBJ1-2; 7 bases fit TRBD1. Trimming at V came to 3 bases and at J to 3 bases, leaving 1 base not matched to a gene. Germline assignment: CDR1 SGHAT and CDR2 FQNNGV. The CDR3 is 13 residues long. CDR3 sequence (DNA): TGTGCCAGCAGCTTTGACAGGGACTATGGCTACACCTTC. It is translated as CASSFDRDYGYTF.

In its sample, this clone was seen once. This sequence joins TRBV15 and TRBJ1-1; D gene ambiguous. This CDR3 comprises 13 residues. Deletions cut 0 bases from V and 11 bases from J, with 13 bases between. Germline values: CDR1 LNHNV, CDR2 YYDKDF (reference sequence). CDR3 in amino acids: CATSRDFAREAFF. The CDR3 DNA reads as TGTGCCACCAGCAGAGATTTTGCTAGAGAGGCTTTCTTT.

The genes are TRBV6-1 and TRBJ2-7; weak D call: TRBD1 (6 bases). The CDR3 totals 11 residues. With 7 bases removed from V and 3 bases from J, the gap between germline ends came to 7 bases. The germline CDR1 and CDR2 sequences are MNHNS and SASEGT. The CDR3 coding sequence is TGTGCCAGCATCAGGGGCTACGAGCAGTACTTC. This encodes CASIRGYEQYF.

A note on this clone: The junction departs from germline at one end; a sequencing error may be responsible. The V call is TRBV29-1, the J call TRBJ2-1; 7 nucleotides align to TRBD1. The CDR3 totals 16 residues. Germline values: CDR1 SQVTM, CDR2 ANQGSEA. Here the CDR3 DNA reads TGCAGCGCTGAAGGGGAACAGGGGCGAAACTACAATGAGCAGTTCTTC. It is translated as CSAEGEQGRNYNEQFF.

V usage is TRBV25-1 and J usage is TRBJ2-5, with TRBD2 matching 15 bases. Per germline, CDR1 MGHDK and CDR2 SYGVNS. CDR3 size: 17 residues. V gave up 8 bases and J gave up 5 bases; unmatched junction bases: 12. This CDR3 reads CASGFGLAGGPRETQYF. The CDR3 region has the DNA TGTGCCAGCGGATTCGGACTAGCGGGAGGGCCTAGGGAGACCCAGTACTTC.

V gene TRBV20-1 combines with J gene TRBJ2-1; D call uncertain. Germline CDR1 is DFQATT and CDR2 is SNEGSKA (reference sequence). V lost 3 bases to trimming and J lost 5 bases, with 5 bases between them. CDR3 size: 11 residues. The CDR3 loop reads CSASSDNEQFF. The DNA for the CDR3 is TGCAGTGCTAGCTCAGACAATGAGCAGTTCTTC.

The chain combines TRBV7-2 with TRBJ1-5; D is ambiguous. The germline V gene has CDR1 SGHTA and CDR2 FQGNSA. The CDR3 is made up of 14 amino acids. The ends were cut back, 4 bases at V and 7 bases at J, with 14 bases in the middle. The DNA for the CDR3 is TGTGCCAGCAGCTCTGGGATTCAAACCCAGCCCCAGCATTTT. Its protein is CASSSGIQTQPQHF. Full variable domain (rest looked up from reference TRBV7-2 and TRBJ1-5): GAGVSQSPSNKVTEKGKDVELRCDPISGHTALYWYRQSLGQGLEFLIYFQGNSAPDKSGLPSDRFSAERTGGSVSTLTIQRTQQEDSAVYLCASSSGIQTQPQHFGDGTRLSIL.

The V and J genes are TRBV7-2 and TRBJ1-1, with TRBD1 matching 9 bases. J lost 7 bases, V lost 0 bases, and 15 bases had no gene match. The CDR3 has 18 amino acids. CDR1 is SGHTA, CDR2 FQGNSA, per germline. In nucleotides, the CDR3 is TGTGCCAGCAGCTTAGCGGGGTTTATGGGACAGGGTTCCTATGAAGCTTTCTTT. Its translation: CASSLAGFMGQGSYEAFF.

The chain is built from TRBV7-9 and TRBJ1-4; D is undetermined. This CDR3 spans 16 amino acids. V lost 0 bases and J 2 bases, leaving 10 bases between the germline ends. Germline V gives CDR1 SEHNR, CDR2 FQNEAQ (reference sequence). The CDR3 reads CASSLAMVTTNEKLFF. The CDR3 nucleotides read TGTGCCAGCAGCTTAGCAATGGTAACCACTAATGAAAAACTGTTTTTT.

This chain connects TRBV4-2 to TRBJ2-5; D not resolved. V was shortened by 0 bases and J by 3 bases, with 11 bases between the two germline ends. The CDR3 length is 15 residues. CDR1 is LGHNA and CDR2 is YNFKEQ in the germline V gene. CDR3 DNA: TGTGCCAGCAGCCAAGATCAACGGACGGAAGAGACCCAGTACTTC. Translating gives CASSQDQRTEETQYF.

V usage is TRBV19 and J usage is TRBJ1-5; D is possibly TRBD1 (5 bases). This CDR3 region has 12 residues. Germline CDR1 is LNHDA and CDR2 is SQIVND (reference sequence). V was cut by 3 bases and J by 11 bases, with 11 bases left in between. This CDR3 is CASSISDRAQHF. CDR3 nucleotide sequence: TGTGCCAGTAGTATCTCCGACAGAGCCCAGCATTTT.